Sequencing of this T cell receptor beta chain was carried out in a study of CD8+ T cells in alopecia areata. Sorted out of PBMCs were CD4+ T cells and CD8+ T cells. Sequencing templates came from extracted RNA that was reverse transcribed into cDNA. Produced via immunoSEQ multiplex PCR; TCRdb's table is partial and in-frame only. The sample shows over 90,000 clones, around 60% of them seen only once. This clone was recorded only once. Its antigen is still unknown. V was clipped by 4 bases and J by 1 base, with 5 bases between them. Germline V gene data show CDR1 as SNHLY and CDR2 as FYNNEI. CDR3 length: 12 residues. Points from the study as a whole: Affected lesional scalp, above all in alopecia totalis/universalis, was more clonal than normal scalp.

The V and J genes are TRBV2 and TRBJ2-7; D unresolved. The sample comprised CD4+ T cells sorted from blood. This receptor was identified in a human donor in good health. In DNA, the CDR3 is TGTGCCAGCAGTGCATATTCCTACGAGCAGTACTTC. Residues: CASSAYSYEQYF.